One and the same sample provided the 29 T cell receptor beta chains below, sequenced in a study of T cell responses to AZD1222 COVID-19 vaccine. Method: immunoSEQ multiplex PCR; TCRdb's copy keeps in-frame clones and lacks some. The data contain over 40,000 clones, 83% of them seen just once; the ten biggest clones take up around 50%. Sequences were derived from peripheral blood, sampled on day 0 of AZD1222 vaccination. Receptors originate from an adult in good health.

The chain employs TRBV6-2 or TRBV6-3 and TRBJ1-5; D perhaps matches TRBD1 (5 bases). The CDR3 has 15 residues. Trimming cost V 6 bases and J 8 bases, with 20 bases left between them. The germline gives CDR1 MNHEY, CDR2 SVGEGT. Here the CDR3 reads CASSDRGLREKPQHF. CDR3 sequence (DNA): TGTGCCAGCAGCGACCGGGGCTTGCGAGAGAAGCCCCAGCATTTT.

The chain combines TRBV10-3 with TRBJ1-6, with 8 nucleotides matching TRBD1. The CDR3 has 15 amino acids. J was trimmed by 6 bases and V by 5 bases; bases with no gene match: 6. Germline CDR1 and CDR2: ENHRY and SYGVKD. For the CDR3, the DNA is TGTGCCATCAGTCAACAGGGGGGAGGTAATTCACCCCTCCACTTT. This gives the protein CAISQQGGGNSPLHF.

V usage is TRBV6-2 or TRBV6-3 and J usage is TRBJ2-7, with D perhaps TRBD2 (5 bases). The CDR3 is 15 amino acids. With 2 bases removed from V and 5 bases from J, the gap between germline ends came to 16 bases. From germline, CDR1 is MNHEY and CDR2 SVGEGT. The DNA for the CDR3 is TGTGCCAGCAGTTACACCCCCGGGGTCGATCACGAGCAGTACTTC. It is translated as CASSYTPGVDHEQYF.

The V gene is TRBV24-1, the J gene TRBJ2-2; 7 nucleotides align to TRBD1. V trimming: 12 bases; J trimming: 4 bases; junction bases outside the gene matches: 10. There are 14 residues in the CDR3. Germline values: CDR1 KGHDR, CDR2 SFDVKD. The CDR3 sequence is CAARQGAGTGELFF. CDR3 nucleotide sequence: TGTGCCGCTAGACAGGGAGCCGGCACCGGGGAGCTGTTTTTT.

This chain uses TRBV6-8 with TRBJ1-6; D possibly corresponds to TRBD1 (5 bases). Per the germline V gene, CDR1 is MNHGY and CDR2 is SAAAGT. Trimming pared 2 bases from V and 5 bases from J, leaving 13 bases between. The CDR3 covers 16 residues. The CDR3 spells CASSYLGGGHNSPLHF. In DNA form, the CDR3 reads TGTGCCAGCAGTTACCTGGGGGGGGGACATAATTCACCCCTCCACTTT.

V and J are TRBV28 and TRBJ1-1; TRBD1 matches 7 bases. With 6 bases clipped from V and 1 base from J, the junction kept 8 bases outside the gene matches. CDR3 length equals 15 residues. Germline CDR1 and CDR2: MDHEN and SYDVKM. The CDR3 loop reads CASSRGGQRNTEAFF. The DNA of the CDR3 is TGTGCCAGCAGCCGAGGGGGACAGAGGAACACTGAAGCTTTCTTT.

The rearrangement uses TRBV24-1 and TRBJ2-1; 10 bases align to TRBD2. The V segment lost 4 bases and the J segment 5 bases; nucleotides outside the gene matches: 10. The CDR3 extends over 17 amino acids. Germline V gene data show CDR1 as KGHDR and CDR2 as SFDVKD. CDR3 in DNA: TGTGCCACCAGTGACGCAATTCTAGCGGGAGTTAACAATGAGCAGTTCTTC. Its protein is CATSDAILAGVNNEQFF.

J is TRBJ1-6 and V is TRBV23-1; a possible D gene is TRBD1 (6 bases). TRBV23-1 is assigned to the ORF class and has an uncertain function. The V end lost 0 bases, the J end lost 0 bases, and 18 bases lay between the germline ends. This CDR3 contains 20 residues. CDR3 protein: CASSQSGGRKHSSYNSPLHF. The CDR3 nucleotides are TGCGCCAGCAGTCAATCGGGGGGCAGGAAGCATAGCTCCTATAATTCACCCCTCCACTTT.

CDR3 residues: CASSYSDRGEAFF. CDR3 sequence (DNA): TGTGCCAGCAGTTACTCCGATCGGGGTGAAGCTTTCTTT. The gene calls are TRBV6-5 and TRBJ1-1; D unclear. Germline CDR1 MNHEY, CDR2 SVGAGI. The CDR3 runs 13 residues. Trimming took 0 bases from V and 7 from J, leaving 9 bases between them.

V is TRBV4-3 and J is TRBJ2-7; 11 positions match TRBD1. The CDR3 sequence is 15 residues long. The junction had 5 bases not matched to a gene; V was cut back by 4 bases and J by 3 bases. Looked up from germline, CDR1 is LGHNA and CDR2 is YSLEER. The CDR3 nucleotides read TGCGCCAGCAGCCCCCTAGGGACAGGGGGCTACGAGCAGTACTTC. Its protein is CASSPLGTGGYEQYF.

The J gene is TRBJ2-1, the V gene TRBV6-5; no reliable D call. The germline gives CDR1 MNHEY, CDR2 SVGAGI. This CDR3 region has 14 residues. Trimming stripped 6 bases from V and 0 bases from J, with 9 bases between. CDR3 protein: CASSQIVSYNEQFF. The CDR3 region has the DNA TGTGCCAGCAGCCAGATAGTCTCCTACAATGAGCAGTTCTTC.

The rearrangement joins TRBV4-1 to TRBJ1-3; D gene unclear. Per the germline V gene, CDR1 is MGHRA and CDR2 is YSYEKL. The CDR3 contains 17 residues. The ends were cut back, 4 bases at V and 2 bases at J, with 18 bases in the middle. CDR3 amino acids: CASSRGMVAMAGNTIYF. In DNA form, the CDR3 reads TGCGCCAGCAGCCGTGGGATGGTGGCAATGGCTGGAAACACCATATATTTT.

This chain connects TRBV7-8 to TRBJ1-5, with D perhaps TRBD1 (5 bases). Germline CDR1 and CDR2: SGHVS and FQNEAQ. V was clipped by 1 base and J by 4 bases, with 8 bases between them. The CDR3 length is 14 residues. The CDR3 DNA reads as TGTGCCAGCAGCTTAGGAGGACAAAATCAGCCCCAGCATTTT. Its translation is CASSLGGQNQPQHF. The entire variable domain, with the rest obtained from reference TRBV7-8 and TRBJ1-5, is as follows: GAGVSQSPRYKVAKRGQDVALRCDPISGHVSLFWYQQALGQGPEFLTYFQNEAQLDKSGLPSDRFFAERPEGSVSTLKIQRTQQEDSAVYLCASSLGGQNQPQHFGDGTRLSIL.

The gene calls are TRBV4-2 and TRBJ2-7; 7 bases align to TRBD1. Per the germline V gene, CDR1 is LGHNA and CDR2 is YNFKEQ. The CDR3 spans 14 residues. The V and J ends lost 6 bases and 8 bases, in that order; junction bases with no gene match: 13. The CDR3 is CASSLPGQSTQQYF. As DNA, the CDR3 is TGTGCCAGCAGTCTACCGGGACAGTCTACGCAGCAGTACTTC.

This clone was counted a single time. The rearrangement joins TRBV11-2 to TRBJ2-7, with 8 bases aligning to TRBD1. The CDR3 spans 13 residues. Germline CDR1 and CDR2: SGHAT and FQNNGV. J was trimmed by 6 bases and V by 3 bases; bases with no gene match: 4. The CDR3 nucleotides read TGTGCCAGCAGCTTCGGACAGGGCTCCGAGCAGTACTTC. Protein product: CASSFGQGSEQYF.

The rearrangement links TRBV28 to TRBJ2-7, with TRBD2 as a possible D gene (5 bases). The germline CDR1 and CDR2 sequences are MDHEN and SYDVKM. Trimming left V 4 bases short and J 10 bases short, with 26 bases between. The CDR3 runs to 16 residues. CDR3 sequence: CASSSPGWSLLSLQYF. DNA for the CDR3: TGTGCCAGCAGTTCCCCGGGGTGGTCTTTATTGTCACTCCAGTACTTC.

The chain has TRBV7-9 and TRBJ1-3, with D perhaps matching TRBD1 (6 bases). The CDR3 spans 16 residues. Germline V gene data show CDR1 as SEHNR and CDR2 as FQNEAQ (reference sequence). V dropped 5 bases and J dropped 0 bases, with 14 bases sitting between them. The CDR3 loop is CASSHGQPRSGNTIYF. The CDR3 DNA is TGTGCCAGCAGCCATGGACAGCCACGCTCTGGAAACACCATATATTTT. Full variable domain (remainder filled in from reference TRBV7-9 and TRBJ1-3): DTGVSQNPRHKITKRGQNVTFRCDPISEHNRLYWYRQTLGQGPEFLTYFQNEAQLEKSRLLSDRFSAERPKGSFSTLEIQRTEQGDSAMYLCASSHGQPRSGNTIYFGEGSWLTVV.

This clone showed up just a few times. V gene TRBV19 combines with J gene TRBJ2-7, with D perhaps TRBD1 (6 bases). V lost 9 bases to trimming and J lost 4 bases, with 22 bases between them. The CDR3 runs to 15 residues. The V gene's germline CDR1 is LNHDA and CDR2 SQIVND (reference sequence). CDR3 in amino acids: CASQMGAIGPYEQYF. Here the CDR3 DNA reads TGTGCCAGCCAGATGGGGGCAATAGGGCCATACGAGCAGTACTTC.

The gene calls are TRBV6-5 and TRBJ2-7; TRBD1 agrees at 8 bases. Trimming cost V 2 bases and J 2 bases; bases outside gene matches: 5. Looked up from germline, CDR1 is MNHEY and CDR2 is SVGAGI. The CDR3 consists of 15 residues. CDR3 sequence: CASSYDRGPTYEQYF. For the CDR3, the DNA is TGTGCCAGCAGTTACGACAGGGGACCCACCTACGAGCAGTACTTC.

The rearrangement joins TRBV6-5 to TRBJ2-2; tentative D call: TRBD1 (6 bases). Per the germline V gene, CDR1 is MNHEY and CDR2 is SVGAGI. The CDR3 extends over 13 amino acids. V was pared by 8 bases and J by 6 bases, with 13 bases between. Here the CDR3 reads CASSQGTAGELFF. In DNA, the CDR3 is TGTGCCAGCTCGCAGGGGACGGCCGGGGAGCTGTTTTTT.

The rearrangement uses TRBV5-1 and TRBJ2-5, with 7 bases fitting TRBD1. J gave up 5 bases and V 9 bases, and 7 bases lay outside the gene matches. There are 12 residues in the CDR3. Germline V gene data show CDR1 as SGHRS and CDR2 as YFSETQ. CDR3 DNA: TGCGCCACCAAGGGGGCAGGGGAGACCCAGTACTTC. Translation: CATKGAGETQYF. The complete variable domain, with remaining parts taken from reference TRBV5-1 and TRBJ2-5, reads KAGVTQTPRYLIKTRGQQVTLSCSPISGHRSVSWYQQTPGQGLQFLFEYFSETQRNKGNFPGRFSGRQFSNSRSEMNVSTLELGDSALYLCATKGAGETQYFGPGTRLLVL.

In DNA form, the CDR3 reads TGCGCCAGCAGCCAAGATATGGCTCAGCCCCAGCATTTT. As protein: CASSQDMAQPQHF. The V call is TRBV4-1, the J call TRBJ1-5; D gene unclear. Trimming pared 0 bases from V and 6 bases from J, leaving 6 bases between. CDR1 MGHRA and CDR2 YSYEKL come from the germline V gene. CDR3 length equals 13 residues.

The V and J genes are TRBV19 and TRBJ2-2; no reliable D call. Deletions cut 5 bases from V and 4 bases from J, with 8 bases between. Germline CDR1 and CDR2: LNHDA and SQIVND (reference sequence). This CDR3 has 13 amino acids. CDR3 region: CASSPRVTGELFF. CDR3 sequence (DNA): TGTGCCAGTAGTCCCCGTGTCACCGGGGAGCTGTTTTTT.

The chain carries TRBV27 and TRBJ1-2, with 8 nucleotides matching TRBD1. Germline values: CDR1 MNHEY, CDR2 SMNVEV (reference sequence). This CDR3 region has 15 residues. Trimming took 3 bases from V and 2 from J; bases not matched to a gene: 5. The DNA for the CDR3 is TGTGCCAGCAGTTTCCGGCGGACAGGGAACTATGGCTACACCTTC. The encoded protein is CASSFRRTGNYGYTF.

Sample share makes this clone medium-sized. DNA for the CDR3: TGTGCCAGTAGTATTGGCGGGCTGCCCCAGCATTTT. It specifies CASSIGGLPQHF. The rearrangement joins TRBV19 to TRBJ1-5; D unresolved. This CDR3 has 12 residues. Germline CDR1 and CDR2: LNHDA and SQIVND (reference sequence). Trimming stripped 3 bases from V and 9 bases from J, with 9 bases between.

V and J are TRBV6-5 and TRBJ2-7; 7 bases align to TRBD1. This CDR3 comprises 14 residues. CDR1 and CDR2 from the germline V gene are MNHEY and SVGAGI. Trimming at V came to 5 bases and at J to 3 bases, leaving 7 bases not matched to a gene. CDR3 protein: CASSRDSLDYEQYF. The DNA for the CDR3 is TGTGCCAGCAGTAGGGACAGCCTGGACTACGAGCAGTACTTC.

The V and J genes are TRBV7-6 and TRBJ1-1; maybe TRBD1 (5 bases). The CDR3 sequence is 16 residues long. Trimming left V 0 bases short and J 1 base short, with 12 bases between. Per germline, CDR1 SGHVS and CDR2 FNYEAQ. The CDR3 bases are TGTGCCAGCAGCTTAGCGTCAACAGGACCGAACACTGAAGCTTTCTTT. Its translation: CASSLASTGPNTEAFF.

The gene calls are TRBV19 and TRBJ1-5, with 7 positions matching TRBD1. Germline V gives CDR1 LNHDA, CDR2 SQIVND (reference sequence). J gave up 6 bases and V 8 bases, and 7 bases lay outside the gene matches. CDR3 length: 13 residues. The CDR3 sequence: CASRDRVGQPQHF. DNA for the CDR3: TGTGCCAGTCGCGACAGGGTGGGTCAGCCCCAGCATTTT. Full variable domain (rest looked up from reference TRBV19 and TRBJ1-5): DGGITQSPKYLFRKEGQNVTLSCEQNLNHDAMYWYRQDPGQGLRLIYYSQIVNDFQKGDIAEGYSVSREKKESFPLTVTSAQKNPTAFYLCASRDRVGQPQHFGDGTRLSIL.

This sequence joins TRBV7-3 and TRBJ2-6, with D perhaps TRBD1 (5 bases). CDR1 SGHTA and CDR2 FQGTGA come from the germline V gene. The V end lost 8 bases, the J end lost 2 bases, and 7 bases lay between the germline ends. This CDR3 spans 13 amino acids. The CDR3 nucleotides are TGTGCCAGCTCCAGGGCTGGGGCCAACGTCCTGACTTTC. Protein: CASSRAGANVLTF. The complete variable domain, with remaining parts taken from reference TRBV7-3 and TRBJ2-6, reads GAGVSQTPSNKVTEKGKYVELRCDPISGHTALYWYRQSLGQGPEFLIYFQGTGAADDSGLPNDRFFAVRPEGSVSTLKIQRTERGDSAVYLCASSRAGANVLTFGAGSRLTVL.